The 12 T cell receptor beta chains below were found in one sample sequenced in a study of neurological immune-mediated disorders (dated by TCRdb to about 2019). Library prep was done by 5' RACE. TCRdb names Illumina HiSeq 2500 as the instrument used. The public sequencing data were trimmed at Q25 with fastp and processed into clonotypes with MiXCR by TCRdb, which kept only in-frame beta chains. A single entry per CDR3 protein holds the most common genes and DNA from its merged rows. The sample table contains under 40,000 distinct CDR3 sequences; only one count was recorded for approximately 4.5% of them. Approximately 22% of the sample is taken by the ten largest. Sample: PBMCs. The origin of the receptors is a man younger than 35 in good health.

At least ten counts were recorded for this clonotype. The V call is TRBV20-1, the J call TRBJ1-2; TRBD1 is a possible D gene (6 bases). CDR1 and CDR2 from the germline V gene are DFQATT and SNEGSKA (reference sequence). V shed 3 bases and J shed 5 bases, with 19 bases lying between them. CDR3 length: 15 residues. For the CDR3, the DNA is TGCAGTGCTAGCGGGCTCAACAGGGTGAGGTATGGCTACACCTTC. Amino acid sequence: CSASGLNRVRYGYTF.

This clonotype has a count of ten or more. The chain combines TRBV20-1 with TRBJ2-7; D is perhaps TRBD1 (5 bases). The CDR3 runs to 14 residues. Between the trimmed V and J ends, which lost 6 bases and 4 bases, there was a span of 19 bases. The germline V gene has CDR1 DFQATT and CDR2 SNEGSKA (reference sequence). In DNA, the CDR3 is TGCAGTGCCGCGGACACTCTCGGGTTATACGAGCAGTACTTC. Protein sequence: CSAADTLGLYEQYF.

By sample share, this clonotype is medium-sized. V is TRBV20-1 and J is TRBJ1-2, with 7 bases aligning to TRBD1. The CDR3 covers 14 residues. J lost 4 bases, V lost 4 bases, and 9 bases had no gene match. Germline assignment: CDR1 DFQATT and CDR2 SNEGSKA (reference sequence). CDR3 residues: CSAKDRPTSYGYTF. The CDR3 DNA reads TGCAGTGCTAAGGACAGGCCAACGTCCTATGGCTACACCTTC.

In this sample, this clonotype turned up many times. The rearrangement joins TRBV20-1 to TRBJ1-4; D ambiguous. Germline assignment: CDR1 DFQATT and CDR2 SNEGSKA (reference sequence). CDR3 length: 12 amino acids. V lost 0 bases to trimming and J lost 4 bases, with 3 bases between them. The CDR3 DNA reads as TGCAGTGCTAGAGATGTTAATGAAAAACTGTTTTTT. It is translated as CSARDVNEKLFF.

This clonotype was picked up many times. V and J are TRBV19 and TRBJ2-5, with D perhaps TRBD1 (6 bases). This CDR3 has 14 residues. Germline loops: CDR1 LNHDA, CDR2 SQIVND (reference sequence). V lost 8 bases and J 1 base, leaving 14 bases between the germline ends. Here the CDR3 DNA reads TGTGCCAGTGGGGGCGCCGGGTCCCAAGAGACCCAGTACTTC. The encoded protein is CASGGAGSQETQYF.

This clonotype was seen ten or more times. J is TRBJ1-2 and V is TRBV20-1; the D is unclear. The CDR3 is 14 residues long. The V end was cut by 3 bases, the J end by 6 bases, with 17 bases between. Per the germline V gene, CDR1 is DFQATT and CDR2 is SNEGSKA (reference sequence). CDR3 sequence (DNA): TGCAGTGCTAGCGCCCCCGGAGGGTATAATGGCTACACCTTC. Protein sequence: CSASAPGGYNGYTF.

This clonotype was found many times. The chain joins TRBV4-2 to TRBJ1-4; D is unresolved. Germline loops: CDR1 LGHNA, CDR2 YNFKEQ. V was pared by 0 bases and J by 4 bases, with 9 bases between. There are 15 residues in the CDR3. CDR3 bases: TGTGCCAGCAGCCAAGATATAGAGCATAATGAAAAACTGTTTTTT. Residues: CASSQDIEHNEKLFF.

This clonotype was recorded at least ten times. The V gene is TRBV12-3 or TRBV12-4, the J gene TRBJ1-2, with D possibly matching TRBD1 (5 bases). V lost 1 base and J 3 bases, leaving 15 bases between the germline ends. There are 16 residues in the CDR3. The CDR3 loop reads CASSLGPAGGDYGYTF. The CDR3 coding sequence is TGTGCCAGCAGTTTAGGCCCCGCGGGGGGTGACTATGGCTACACCTTC.

This clonotype came up a few times. The gene calls are TRBV11-3 and TRBJ2-2; TRBD2 aligns across 7 bases. The ends lost 4 bases at V and 1 base at J; junction bases unmatched: 9. Germline V CDR1 and CDR2: SGHNT, YENEEA. There are 17 residues in the CDR3. The CDR3 sequence: CASSSGGSGLNTGELFF. In DNA, the CDR3 is TGTGCCAGCAGCTCTGGGGGTAGCGGGTTGAACACCGGGGAGCTGTTTTTT.

This clonotype was counted ten times or more. The rearrangement joins TRBV20-1 to TRBJ1-1; 7 bases are a match to TRBD1. CDR3 length: 15 amino acids. Germline assignment: CDR1 DFQATT and CDR2 SNEGSKA (reference sequence). V gave up 0 bases and J gave up 3 bases; unmatched junction bases: 7. The CDR3 loop is CSARDLRGGDTEAFF. The CDR3 coding sequence is TGCAGTGCTAGAGATCTCAGGGGGGGTGACACTGAAGCTTTCTTT.

This clonotype was found many times. This chain connects TRBV12-3 or TRBV12-4 to TRBJ1-3; a weak D match, TRBD1 (6 bases). The CDR3 has 15 amino acids. V was shortened by 6 bases and J by 0 bases, with 12 bases between the two germline ends. DNA for the CDR3: TGTGCCAGCAGGCCGAGGACAGCCTCTGGAAACACCATATATTTT. This translates into CASRPRTASGNTIYF.

This clonotype was seen at least ten times. This CDR3 reads CASSQDQGPYEQYF. The CDR3 nucleotides are TGTGCCAGCAGCCAAGATCAGGGTCCCTACGAGCAGTACTTC. V is TRBV3-1 and J is TRBJ2-7; possibly TRBD1 for D (5 bases). The CDR3 has 14 amino acids. The germline V gene encodes CDR1 LGHDT and CDR2 YNNKEL (reference sequence). V dropped 0 bases and J dropped 2 bases, with 8 bases sitting between them.